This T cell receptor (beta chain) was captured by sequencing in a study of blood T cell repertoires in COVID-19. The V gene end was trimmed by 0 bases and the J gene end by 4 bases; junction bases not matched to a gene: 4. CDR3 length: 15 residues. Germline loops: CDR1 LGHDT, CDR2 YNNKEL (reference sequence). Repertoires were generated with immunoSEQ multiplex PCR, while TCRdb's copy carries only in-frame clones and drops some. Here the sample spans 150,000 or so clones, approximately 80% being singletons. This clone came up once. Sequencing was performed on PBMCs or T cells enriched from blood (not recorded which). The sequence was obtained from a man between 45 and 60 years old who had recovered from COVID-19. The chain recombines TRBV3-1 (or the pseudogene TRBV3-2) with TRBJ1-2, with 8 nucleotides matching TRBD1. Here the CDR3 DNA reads TGTGCCAGCAGCCAAGAGACAGGGGTCGGCTATGGCTACACCTTC. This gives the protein CASSQETGVGYGYTF.